These 28 T cell receptor beta chains were sequenced from one sample in a study of blood T cell repertoires in COVID-19. The protocol was immunoSEQ multiplex PCR, while the TCRdb copy is restricted to in-frame clones and leaves out a portion. The sample has fewer than 65,000 clones, 87% seen once. Sequenced sample: peripheral blood. Source of these receptors: a human donor with acute or convalescent COVID-19. The donor label of this sample is uncertain.

The chain couples TRBV7-9 to TRBJ2-1; the D is unclear. Trimming took 7 bases from V and 0 from J, leaving 16 bases between them. Germline CDR1 is SEHNR and CDR2 is FQNEAQ (reference sequence). The CDR3 totals 16 residues. CDR3 sequence (DNA): TGTGCCAGCACCCCGGCCGGGTTGAGCTCCTACAATGAGCAGTTCTTC. As protein: CASTPAGLSSYNEQFF.

V gene TRBV19 combines with J gene TRBJ2-7; 10 nucleotides agree with TRBD1. CDR1 is LNHDA, CDR2 SQIVND, per germline (reference sequence). The CDR3 extends over 15 amino acids. J gave up 0 bases and V 5 bases, and 4 bases lay outside the gene matches. This chain's CDR3 is CASSVRDRGSYEQYF. The DNA for the CDR3 is TGTGCCAGTAGTGTCCGGGACAGGGGCTCCTACGAGCAGTACTTC.

This clone was picked up one time. This rearrangement joins TRBV5-1 to TRBJ2-2; D might be TRBD1 (5 bases). The CDR3 runs 15 residues. Trimming stripped 0 bases from V and 4 bases from J, with 10 bases between. Germline CDR1 reads SGHRS; CDR2 reads YFSETQ. In DNA, the CDR3 is TGCGCCAGCAGCTTGGACGTCAGGGCCACCGGGGAGCTGTTTTTT. Protein sequence: CASSLDVRATGELFF.

This chain uses TRBV6-4 with TRBJ1-1; the match to TRBD1 covers 8 bases. V gave up 6 bases and J gave up 6 bases; unmatched junction bases: 6. The germline CDR1 and CDR2 sequences are MRHNA and SNTAGT. The CDR3 is 13 residues long. The CDR3 DNA follows: TGTGCCAGCAGCTTTTCACAGGGGGCTGAAGCTTTCTTT. It is translated as CASSFSQGAEAFF.

The V gene is TRBV15, the J gene TRBJ1-1, with D unclear. V was pared by 0 bases and J by 4 bases, with 3 bases between. Per the germline V gene, CDR1 is LNHNV and CDR2 is YYDKDF (reference sequence). The CDR3 is 12 amino acids. CDR3 in amino acids: CATSRDSTEAFF. CDR3 bases: TGTGCCACCAGCAGAGACAGCACTGAAGCTTTCTTT.

Here the CDR3 DNA reads TGTGCCAGCAGCTTACGGACAGGGGTAATAATGATGGATAATGAAAAACTGTTTTTT. Translating it yields CASSLRTGVIMMDNEKLFF. The chain recombines TRBV11-2 with TRBJ1-4; 9 nucleotides align to TRBD1. Germline CDR1 reads SGHAT; CDR2 reads FQNNGV. The CDR3 extends over 19 amino acids. V trimming: 2 bases; J trimming: 4 bases; junction bases outside the gene matches: 14.

The gene calls are TRBV28 and TRBJ2-4; TRBD1 agrees at 10 bases. This CDR3 comprises 16 residues. J was trimmed by 8 bases and V by 3 bases; bases with no gene match: 10. The germline gives CDR1 MDHEN, CDR2 SYDVKM. The CDR3, as DNA: TGTGCCAGCAGTTTTCAGGACAGGGGGGTTAAGTACATTCAGTACTTC. This translates into CASSFQDRGVKYIQYF.

The genes are TRBV7-2 and TRBJ2-1; TRBD2 agrees at 7 bases. The germline V gene encodes CDR1 SGHTA and CDR2 FQGNSA. There are 13 residues in the CDR3. V lost 3 bases, J lost 8 bases, and 4 bases stayed unmatched. The CDR3 region is CASSFSGGDEQFF. CDR3 in DNA: TGTGCCAGCAGCTTCTCTGGGGGGGATGAGCAGTTCTTC.

In the case of this clone: The junction departs from germline at one end; a sequencing error may be responsible. The J gene is TRBJ1-1, the V gene TRBV5-4; 8 bases match TRBD1. The germline V gene has CDR1 SGHNT and CDR2 YYREEE (reference sequence). There are 12 residues in the CDR3. The CDR3 bases are TGTGCCAGCAGCTTCATCGGGACAGGTTTTATTTTT. Translation: CASSFIGTGFIF. Full variable domain (remainder filled in from reference TRBV5-4 and TRBJ1-1): ETGVTQSPTHLIKTRGQQVTLRCSSQSGHNTVSWYQQALGQGPQFIFQYYREEENGRGNFPPRFSGLQFPNYSSELNVNALELDDSALYLCASSFIGTGFIFGQGTRLTVV.

The rearrangement uses TRBV6-4 and TRBJ2-5; D is perhaps TRBD2 (6 bases). This CDR3 is 13 amino acids long. Trimming left V 4 bases short and J 5 bases short, with 11 bases between. CDR1 is MRHNA and CDR2 is SNTAGT in the germline V gene. The CDR3 DNA follows: TGTGCCAGCAGTGTCGGGAGCGGGGAGACCCAGTACTTC. Translating gives CASSVGSGETQYF.

This clone has a count of ten or more. This rearrangement joins TRBV12-3 or TRBV12-4 to TRBJ1-1; 10 bases align to TRBD1. The CDR3 runs 13 residues. After removal of 6 bases from V and 7 bases from J, the junction contained 5 bases not matched to a gene. CDR3 sequence (DNA): TGTGCCAGCAGCCCGGGACAGGGGATTGAAGCTTTCTTT. Translated, it gives CASSPGQGIEAFF.

J is TRBJ2-1 and V is TRBV11-3, with 9 bases that match TRBD2. V lost 3 bases, J lost 9 bases, and 6 bases stayed unmatched. CDR1 is SGHNT, CDR2 YENEEA, per germline. This CDR3 has 14 residues. CDR3 residues: CASSFLAGVGEQFF. The CDR3 DNA follows: TGTGCCAGCAGCTTTTTAGCGGGAGTCGGTGAGCAGTTCTTC.

The rearrangement joins TRBV2 to TRBJ2-5; 9 bases agree with TRBD2. The germline V gene encodes CDR1 SNHLY and CDR2 FYNNEI. The CDR3 is 14 residues long. The junction had 4 bases not matched to a gene; V was cut back by 3 bases and J by 5 bases. The CDR3 coding sequence is TGTGCCAGCAGTGAGCTAGCGGGGCCTGAGACCCAGTACTTC. Protein sequence: CASSELAGPETQYF.

The chain recombines TRBV5-1 with TRBJ1-4; 7 bases line up with TRBD1. In germline, CDR1 is SGHRS, CDR2 YFSETQ. Trimming cost V 4 bases and J 5 bases; bases outside gene matches: 11. CDR3 length: 16 residues. This chain's CDR3 is CASSPGAGQKNEKLFF. The CDR3 DNA follows: TGCGCCAGCAGCCCGGGCGCGGGACAGAAAAATGAAAAACTGTTTTTT.

The V and J genes are TRBV28 and TRBJ2-7, with 7 bases aligning to TRBD1. Trimming removed 5 bases from V and 2 bases from J; junction bases left unmatched: 6. Per the germline V gene, CDR1 is MDHEN and CDR2 is SYDVKM. The CDR3 sequence is 14 residues long. CDR3: CASSVRQGAYEQYF. The CDR3 DNA follows: TGTGCCAGCAGTGTAAGACAGGGAGCCTACGAGCAGTACTTC.

J is TRBJ2-5 and V is TRBV6-5, with 8 positions matching TRBD1. Germline CDR1 reads MNHEY; CDR2 reads SVGAGI. The trim removed 2 bases at V and 4 bases at J, leaving 6 bases unmatched. This CDR3 has 15 residues. The CDR3 nucleotides are TGTGCCAGCAGTTACGAGGGCAGGGGGCGAGAGACCCAGTACTTC. It is translated as CASSYEGRGRETQYF.

CDR3 nucleotide sequence: TGCGCCAGCAGCCTTTCGACAGGGGGTCAAGAGACCCAGTACTTC. Translation gives CASSLSTGGQETQYF. The chain has TRBV5-1 and TRBJ2-5; TRBD1 matches at 9 bases. This CDR3 spans 15 amino acids. CDR1 SGHRS and CDR2 YFSETQ come from the germline V gene. The junction had 6 bases not matched to a gene; V was cut back by 4 bases and J by 2 bases.

This chain connects TRBV29-1 to TRBJ2-1, with D perhaps matching TRBD1 (5 bases). The CDR3 spans 12 residues. The V end was cut by 6 bases, the J end by 7 bases, with 13 bases between. Germline V gene data show CDR1 as SQVTM and CDR2 as ANQGSEA. CDR3 protein: CSVGQGWNEQFF. For the CDR3, the DNA is TGCAGCGTGGGGCAGGGTTGGAATGAGCAGTTCTTC.

This chain uses TRBV9 with TRBJ2-7; 12 bases align to TRBD2. Germline V gives CDR1 SGDLS, CDR2 YYNGEE. V trimming: 3 bases; J trimming: 6 bases; junction bases outside the gene matches: 7. CDR3 length equals 15 residues. The CDR3, as DNA: TGTGCCAGCAGCGCGCCTAGCGGGAGGGCCGGCGAGCAGTACTTC. It encodes CASSAPSGRAGEQYF.

This clone was found once. The chain is built from TRBV3-1 (or the pseudogene TRBV3-2) and TRBJ2-1; weak D call: TRBD2 (6 bases). V lost 0 bases, J lost 4 bases, and 16 bases lay in between. Germline CDR1 LGHDT, CDR2 YNNKEL (reference sequence). This CDR3 has 17 amino acids. The CDR3 here is CASSQDLTSRYYNEQFF. The CDR3 DNA sequence: TGTGCCAGCAGCCAAGATCTTACTAGCCGGTATTACAATGAGCAGTTCTTC.

The chain uses TRBV10-1 and TRBJ2-2; the match to TRBD1 covers 7 bases. There are 16 residues in the CDR3. Per germline, CDR1 WNHNN and CDR2 SYGVQD (reference sequence). V shed 3 bases and J 3 bases; nucleotides not matched to a gene: 7. The CDR3 here is CASSDPTRGHTGELFF. CDR3 in DNA: TGCGCCAGCAGTGATCCGACGAGGGGGCACACCGGGGAGCTGTTTTTT.

This chain connects TRBV5-8 to TRBJ2-3; D uncertain. Trimming stripped 4 bases from V and 3 bases from J, with 9 bases between. The germline V gene encodes CDR1 SGHTS and CDR2 YDEGEE. The CDR3 runs 13 residues. This CDR3 is CASSALVTDTQYF. CDR3 nucleotide sequence: TGTGCCAGCAGCGCTTTAGTGACAGATACGCAGTATTTT.

CDR3 sequence (DNA): TGCGCCAGCAGCTTTGGGACAGGGAGGGAAAAACTGTTTTTT. Translation: CASSFGTGREKLFF. The rearrangement uses TRBV5-1 and TRBJ1-4; 9 bases align to TRBD1. Trimming at V came to 2 bases and at J to 8 bases, leaving 4 bases not matched to a gene. This CDR3 is built from 14 residues. CDR1 and CDR2 from the germline V gene are SGHRS and YFSETQ.

V usage is TRBV13 and J usage is TRBJ2-3; no reliable D call. The germline V gene encodes CDR1 PRHDT and CDR2 FYEKMQ (reference sequence). The V end lost 5 bases, the J end lost 2 bases, and 14 bases lay between the germline ends. The CDR3 has 15 amino acids. The CDR3 DNA follows: TGTGCCAGCAGCCTTCTACAGCCCCACACAGATACGCAGTATTTT. The encoded protein is CASSLLQPHTDTQYF.

This sequence joins TRBV5-1 and TRBJ1-2; possible D gene TRBD1, 5 bases. CDR1 SGHRS and CDR2 YFSETQ come from the germline V gene. V dropped 2 bases and J dropped 8 bases, with 19 bases sitting between them. This CDR3 spans 15 amino acids. The CDR3 DNA sequence: TGCGCCAGCAGCTTAAACCAGGGCTCCAACGGGGGCTACACCTTC. This gives the protein CASSLNQGSNGGYTF.

V gene TRBV2 combines with J gene TRBJ2-3; weak D call: TRBD2 (6 bases). CDR1 and CDR2 (germline): SNHLY, FYNNEI. CDR3 size: 15 residues. V lost 4 bases to trimming and J lost 0 bases, with 11 bases between them. The CDR3 nucleotides are TGTGCCAGCAGTGCCGCGGGGCTTAGCACAGATACGCAGTATTTT. This codes for CASSAAGLSTDTQYF.

The chain uses TRBV5-1 and TRBJ1-1; D is ambiguous. This CDR3 has 14 amino acids. V lost 4 bases, J lost 1 base, and 11 bases lay in between. Looked up from germline, CDR1 is SGHRS and CDR2 is YFSETQ. The CDR3 region has the DNA TGCGCCAGCAGCCTCACCACTCCGAACACTGAAGCTTTCTTT. This sequence encodes CASSLTTPNTEAFF.

This clone was counted a single time. The chain employs TRBV20-1 and TRBJ1-2; D is ambiguous. The germline V and J ends were trimmed by 3 bases and 8 bases, with 10 bases remaining between them. Germline V gene sequence: CDR1 DFQATT, CDR2 SNEGSKA (reference sequence). CDR3 length equals 11 residues. In nucleotides, the CDR3 is TGCAGTGCTAGTAGGAGAGGGGGCTACACCTTC. This codes for CSASRRGGYTF.